The sequence of this TCR beta chain was determined in a study of response to subunit inactivated influenza vaccine. General study points: The authors suggested that few new T cells are recruited per seasonal influenza vaccination.

TCRdb re-derived calls from the RT-PCR reads in MiXCR, one entry per CDR3 protein. Of approximately 490,000 distinct CDR3 sequences listed, approximately 6.9% are singletons. This clonotype was detected only a few times. What it recognizes is unknown. The CDR3 is made up of 17 amino acids. In germline, CDR1 is SGDLS, CDR2 YYNGEE. V lost 0 bases and J 6 bases, leaving 20 bases between the germline ends. This TCR derives from a man between 50 and 69 years old who received an inactivated influenza vaccine. The specimen was PBMCs from blood, collected roughly 24 months after vaccination. This chain connects TRBV9 to TRBJ2-3; tentatively, D is TRBD2 (7 bases). The CDR3 spells CASSVAALGAGDDTQYF. The CDR3 bases are TGTGCCAGCAGCGTAGCAGCCCTGGGGGCGGGAGACGATACGCAGTATTTT.